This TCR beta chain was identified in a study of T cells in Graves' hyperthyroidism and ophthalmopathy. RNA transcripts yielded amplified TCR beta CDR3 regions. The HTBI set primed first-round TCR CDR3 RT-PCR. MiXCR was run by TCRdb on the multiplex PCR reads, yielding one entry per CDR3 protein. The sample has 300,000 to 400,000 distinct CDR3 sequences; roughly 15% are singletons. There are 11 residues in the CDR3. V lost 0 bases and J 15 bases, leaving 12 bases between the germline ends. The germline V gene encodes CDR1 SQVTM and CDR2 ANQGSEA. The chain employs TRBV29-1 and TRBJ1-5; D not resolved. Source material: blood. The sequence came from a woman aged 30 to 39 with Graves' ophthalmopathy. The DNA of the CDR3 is TGCAGCGTTGAAGATCAAACAACGAGGCATTTT. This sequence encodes CSVEDQTTRHF. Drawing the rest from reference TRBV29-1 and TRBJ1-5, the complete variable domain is SAVISQKPSRDICQRGTSLTIQCQVDSQVTMMFWYRQQPGQSLTLIATANQGSEATYESGFVIDKFPISRPNLTFSTLTVSNMSPEDSSIYLCSVEDQTTRHFGDGTRLSIL.